A single sample is the source of the 14 T cell receptor beta chains below, sequenced in a study of T cells in Graves' hyperthyroidism and ophthalmopathy. Amplification targeted TCR beta CDR3 regions from RNA transcripts. The HTBI primer set served for first-round RT-PCR of the TCR CDR3. A single record per CDR3 protein comes from TCRdb applying MiXCR to the multiplex PCR reads. The repertoire has approximately 400,000 distinct CDR3 sequences, around 16% of them found once; the top ten carry around 14%. Sequenced material: blood. The receptors come from a woman between 18 and 29 years old with Graves' hyperthyroidism.

This clonotype was seen ten or more times. V and J are TRBV13 and TRBJ2-7; 12 bases match TRBD2. Germline loops: CDR1 PRHDT, CDR2 FYEKMQ (reference sequence). The CDR3 loop spans 15 amino acids. V was pared by 5 bases and J by 2 bases, with 4 bases of the junction left unmatched. As DNA, the CDR3 is TGTGCCAGCAGCCTCCCTAGCGGGGGGGCCTACGAGCAGTACTTC. Translating gives CASSLPSGGAYEQYF.

The sample holds many counts of this clonotype. Written as DNA, the CDR3 is TGTGCCAGCAGCCCTCCCAGACAGGGGGCAAAGGAAAAACTGTTTTTT. Translation gives CASSPPRQGAKEKLFF. The chain recombines TRBV6-1 with TRBJ1-4, with 10 bases lining up with TRBD1. Germline V gene sequence: CDR1 MNHNS, CDR2 SASEGT. CDR3 length equals 16 residues. The V gene end was trimmed by 6 bases and the J gene end by 8 bases; junction bases not matched to a gene: 12.

This clonotype has only one observation. The rearrangement links TRBV7-9 to TRBJ2-1; either TRBD1 or TRBD2 may fit D (5 bases each). Trimming took 5 bases from V and 7 from J, leaving 21 bases between them. This CDR3 spans 16 amino acids. Germline V gives CDR1 SEHNR, CDR2 FQNEAQ (reference sequence). The CDR3 bases are TGTGCCAGCAGCCCGTTTCCCCGGGGCATGGGTAATGAGCAGTTCTTC. Amino acid sequence: CASSPFPRGMGNEQFF.

This clonotype appeared many times. The chain combines TRBV5-1 with TRBJ2-2; tentatively, D is TRBD2 (6 bases). The CDR3 runs 15 residues. V shed 0 bases and J shed 5 bases, with 11 bases lying between them. Germline V gene sequence: CDR1 SGHRS, CDR2 YFSETQ. The CDR3 is CASSLAGAGTGELFF. Written as DNA, the CDR3 is TGCGCCAGCAGCTTGGCCGGAGCGGGTACCGGGGAGCTGTTTTTT.

This clonotype was counted many times. The gene calls are TRBV2 and TRBJ1-1; 7 bases align to TRBD1. The CDR3 is made up of 13 amino acids. The ends lost 4 bases at V and 11 bases at J; junction bases unmatched: 10. Germline assignment: CDR1 SNHLY and CDR2 FYNNEI. CDR3 coding DNA: TGTGCCAGCAGTGTCAGGGGGGCGTTAATGGCTTTCTTT. Amino acids: CASSVRGALMAFF.

Only a few counts were recorded for this clonotype. The chain joins TRBV11-3 to TRBJ2-6; TRBD1 agrees at 11 bases. V was clipped by 5 bases and J by 0 bases; unmatched bases: 9. Germline-derived CDR1 and CDR2 are SGHNT and YENEEA. The CDR3 is made up of 19 amino acids. CDR3 bases: TGTGCCAGCAGCCCCTCTGGGGACAGGGGGAACTCTGGGGCCAACGTCCTGACTTTC. It codes for CASSPSGDRGNSGANVLTF. Complete variable domain (other parts from reference TRBV11-3 and TRBJ2-6): EAGVVQSPRYKIIEKKQPVAFWCNPISGHNTLYWYLQNLGQGPELLIRYENEEAVDDSQLPKDRFSAERLKGVDSTLKIQPAELGDSAVYLCASSPSGDRGNSGANVLTFGAGSRLTVL.

This clonotype has ten or more counts. This chain links TRBV6-2 or TRBV6-3 with TRBJ1-5; D is perhaps TRBD1 (6 bases). From germline, CDR1 is MNHEY and CDR2 SVGEGT. V was pared by 5 bases and J by 7 bases, with 15 bases between. This CDR3 comprises 14 residues. CDR3 sequence (DNA): TGTGCCAGCAGTCTCGGGGGGGGCTGGCAGCCCCAGCATTTT. Its protein product is CASSLGGGWQPQHF.

The rearrangement links TRBV2 to TRBJ1-3; perhaps TRBD1 as D (6 bases). Trimming took 4 bases from V and 3 from J, leaving 13 bases between them. CDR1 is SNHLY and CDR2 is FYNNEI in the germline V gene. The CDR3 loop spans 15 amino acids. CDR3 amino acids: CASSAETGFGNTIYF. As DNA, the CDR3 is TGTGCCAGCAGTGCCGAAACAGGGTTTGGAAACACCATATATTTT.

This clonotype was seen more than once but under ten times. The V call is TRBV24-1, the J call TRBJ2-1; 8 bases match TRBD1. V lost 4 bases and J lost 0; bases outside the gene matches: 4. The germline V gene has CDR1 KGHDR and CDR2 SFDVKD. This CDR3 is 16 amino acids long. The CDR3 DNA reads TGTGCCACCAGTGACTCCGGGACAGGCTCCTACAATGAGCAGTTCTTC. This gives the protein CATSDSGTGSYNEQFF.

This clonotype was counted at least ten times. The chain couples TRBV28 to TRBJ1-6; 7 nucleotides match TRBD1. With 5 bases clipped from V and 10 bases from J, the junction kept 8 bases outside the gene matches. The germline gives CDR1 MDHEN, CDR2 SYDVKM. CDR3 length: 14 residues. CDR3: CASSLTGDESPLHF. The DNA for the CDR3 is TGTGCCAGCAGTCTCACAGGGGATGAGTCACCCCTCCACTTT.

There are many counts of this clonotype. J is TRBJ2-5 and V is TRBV5-8, with 9 positions matching TRBD2. J lost 7 bases, V lost 1 base, and 8 bases had no gene match. The CDR3 is 15 residues long. Germline values: CDR1 SGHTS, CDR2 YDEGEE. The CDR3 loop is CASSLLAGATGTQYF. The CDR3 nucleotides are TGTGCCAGCAGCTTGTTAGCGGGGGCCACGGGGACCCAGTACTTC.

The V call is TRBV5-4, the J call TRBJ2-2; TRBD2 aligns across 14 bases. Per the germline V gene, CDR1 is SGHNT and CDR2 is YYREEE (reference sequence). CDR3 length: 18 amino acids. V trimming: 3 bases; J trimming: 0 bases; junction bases outside the gene matches: 4. CDR3 coding DNA: TGTGCCAGCAGCTCGGGACTAGCGGGAGACTCGAACACCGGGGAGCTGTTTTTT. It is translated as CASSSGLAGDSNTGELFF.

This clonotype was picked up many times. The chain joins TRBV7-9 to TRBJ2-1; the D gene is possibly TRBD2 (5 bases). This CDR3 contains 12 residues. Trimming cost V 3 bases and J 10 bases, with 10 bases left between them. Germline assignment: CDR1 SEHNR and CDR2 FQNEAQ (reference sequence). CDR3 nucleotides: TGTGCCAGCAGCTTCCAGGACTTGGAGCAGTTCTTC. It codes for CASSFQDLEQFF.

J is TRBJ2-2 and V is TRBV5-1, with D maybe TRBD2 (5 bases). Trimming stripped 0 bases from V and 6 bases from J, with 9 bases between. The CDR3 runs 14 residues. In germline, CDR1 is SGHRS, CDR2 YFSETQ. DNA for the CDR3: TGCGCCAGCAGCTTGGTGGGAGACCCCGGGGAGCTGTTTTTT. Translated, it gives CASSLVGDPGELFF.